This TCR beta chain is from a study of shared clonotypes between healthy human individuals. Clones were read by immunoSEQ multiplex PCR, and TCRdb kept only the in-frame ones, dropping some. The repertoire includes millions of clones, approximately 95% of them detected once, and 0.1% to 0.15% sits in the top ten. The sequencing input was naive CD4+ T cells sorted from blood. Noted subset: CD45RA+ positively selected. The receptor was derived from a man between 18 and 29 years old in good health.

CDR3 protein: CASSLVPGQGASYEQYF. The CDR3 DNA reads as TGCGCCAGCAGCTTGGTTCCGGGACAGGGGGCCTCCTACGAGCAGTACTTC. This sequence joins TRBV5-1 and TRBJ2-7; 12 bases are a match to TRBD1. Germline CDR1 SGHRS, CDR2 YFSETQ. The CDR3 loop spans 17 amino acids. V shed 0 bases, J shed 0 bases, and the junction held 4 bases outside the gene matches. Together with reference TRBV5-1 and TRBJ2-7, the CDR3 gives the full variable domain: KAGVTQTPRYLIKTRGQQVTLSCSPISGHRSVSWYQQTPGQGLQFLFEYFSETQRNKGNFPGRFSGRQFSNSRSEMNVSTLELGDSALYLCASSLVPGQGASYEQYFGPGTRLTVT.